This T cell receptor beta chain was recorded in a study of beta chain features in type 1 diabetes. General study findings and limits: Across all four CD4+ subsets, people with type 1 diabetes showed modestly shorter TCRB CDR3s.

J gave up 8 bases and V 5 bases, and 8 bases lay outside the gene matches. This CDR3 is built from 13 residues. Germline loops: CDR1 SEHNR, CDR2 FQNEAQ (reference sequence). In the case of this clone: The antigen is not known.

Sequencing targeted expressed TCRB transcripts, as all isolated RNA had been reverse transcribed. Sequenced by immunoSEQ multiplex PCR; TCRdb stores in-frame clones only, minus some. The sample lists 150,000 to 200,000 clones; 9% to 10% were seen once. V and J are TRBV7-9 and TRBJ1-1; 7 bases align to TRBD1. This clonotype originated in a woman aged 25 to 45 with type 1 diabetes. The material sequenced was central memory CD4+ T cells from blood. CDR3 amino acids: CASSPRQGGEAFF. For the CDR3, the DNA is TGTGCCAGCAGCCCACGACAGGGTGGAGAAGCTTTCTTT.